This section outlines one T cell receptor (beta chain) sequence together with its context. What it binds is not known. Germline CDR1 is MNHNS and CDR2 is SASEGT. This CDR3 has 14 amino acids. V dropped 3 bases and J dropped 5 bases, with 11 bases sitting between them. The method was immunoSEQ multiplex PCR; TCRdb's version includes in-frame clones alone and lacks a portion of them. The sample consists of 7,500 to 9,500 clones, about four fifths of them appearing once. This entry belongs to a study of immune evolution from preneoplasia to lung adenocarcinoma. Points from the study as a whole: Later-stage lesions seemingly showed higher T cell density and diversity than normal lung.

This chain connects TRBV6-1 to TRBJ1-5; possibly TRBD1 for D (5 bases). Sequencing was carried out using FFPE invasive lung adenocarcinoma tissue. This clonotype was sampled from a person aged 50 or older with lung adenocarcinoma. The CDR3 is CASSEGGLDQPQHF. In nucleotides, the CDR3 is TGTGCCAGCAGTGAGGGGGGACTCGATCAGCCCCAGCATTTT.